The 20 T cell receptor beta chains presented below share a single source sample, sequenced in a study of blood T cell repertoires in COVID-19. Libraries were prepared by immunoSEQ multiplex PCR; TCRdb keeps only in-frame clonotypes and omits some of them. The repertoire has around 380,000 clones, more than 75% of them found once; the top ten carry 1.3%. The sequenced sample was PBMCs or T cells enriched from blood (not recorded which). These receptors were taken from a man aged 25 to 40 who had recovered from COVID-19.

The chain carries TRBV27 and TRBJ2-3, with 8 bases matching TRBD2. The CDR3 loop spans 14 amino acids. Germline CDR1 reads MNHEY; CDR2 reads SMNVEV (reference sequence). V lost 9 bases to trimming and J lost 3 bases; unmatched junction nucleotides: 8. The CDR3 DNA reads TGTGCCAGTCGACGGGGGGGCCTAACAGATACGCAGTATTTT. Translated, it gives CASRRGGLTDTQYF.

The chain combines TRBV6-5 with TRBJ1-6; the match to TRBD1 covers 7 bases. V gave up 0 bases and J gave up 8 bases; unmatched junction bases: 7. From germline, CDR1 is MNHEY and CDR2 SVGAGI. This CDR3 comprises 16 residues. The chain's CDR3 is CASSYSPTGLDSPLHF. In DNA form, the CDR3 reads TGTGCCAGCAGTTACTCACCGACAGGGCTTGATTCACCCCTCCACTTT.

The rearrangement links TRBV19 to TRBJ1-6; D is possibly TRBD1 (5 bases). CDR1 is LNHDA and CDR2 is SQIVND in the germline V gene (reference sequence). Trimming took off 4 bases at V and 1 base at J, with 11 bases between the two ends. The CDR3 has 16 amino acids. CDR3 coding DNA: TGTGCCAGTAGTACCTCAGGGCAGTCCTATAATTCACCCCTCCACTTT. Translated, it gives CASSTSGQSYNSPLHF.

This chain uses TRBV27 with TRBJ1-2; the match to TRBD1 covers 9 bases. J was trimmed by 4 bases and V by 7 bases; bases with no gene match: 13. CDR3 length equals 16 residues. The germline V gene encodes CDR1 MNHEY and CDR2 SMNVEV (reference sequence). CDR3 DNA: TGTGCCAGCACCCCCGGTTGGGGACAGGGTAGCTATGGCTACACCTTC. Amino acid sequence: CASTPGWGQGSYGYTF.

The rearrangement joins TRBV6-2 or TRBV6-3 to TRBJ1-1; D remains unclear. Between the trimmed V and J ends, which lost 5 bases and 8 bases, there was a span of 9 bases. This CDR3 is built from 11 residues. CDR1 and CDR2 (germline): MNHEY, SVGEGT. The CDR3 protein is CASSLGHEAFF. Written as DNA, the CDR3 is TGTGCCAGCAGTCTGGGCCACGAAGCTTTCTTT.

The CDR3 DNA sequence: TGTGCCAGTAGAGAGAGTTACAGATATCAGCCCCAGCATTTT. This translates into CASRESYRYQPQHF. The J gene is TRBJ1-5, the V gene TRBV19; D is uncertain. Germline V gene sequence: CDR1 LNHDA, CDR2 SQIVND (reference sequence). The CDR3 is 14 residues long. V shed 6 bases and J shed 5 bases, with 14 bases lying between them.

The chain recombines TRBV27 with TRBJ1-2; 7 bases are a match to TRBD1. CDR3 length: 15 residues. Trimming removed 4 bases from V and 2 bases from J; junction bases left unmatched: 7. Germline values: CDR1 MNHEY, CDR2 SMNVEV (reference sequence). As DNA, the CDR3 is TGTGCCAGCAGTTGGAACAGGGGTAACAACTATGGCTACACCTTC. The encoded protein is CASSWNRGNNYGYTF.

This chain joins TRBV19 and TRBJ2-5; D is uncertain. V was clipped by 3 bases and J by 5 bases, with 10 bases between them. CDR1 LNHDA and CDR2 SQIVND come from the germline V gene (reference sequence). This CDR3 is built from 13 residues. The CDR3 nucleotides read TGTGCCAGTAGTATTAACGACATCGAGACCCAGTACTTC. It encodes CASSINDIETQYF.

This clone was picked up one time. The chain is built from TRBV12-5 and TRBJ2-7; D possibly corresponds to TRBD1 (6 bases). The CDR3 contains 17 residues. The V end lost 0 bases, the J end lost 3 bases, and 18 bases lay between the germline ends. Germline loops: CDR1 LGHNT, CDR2 FRNRAP. The DNA for the CDR3 is TGTGCTAGTGGTTTGGTATTGGGGCAGGGGCTTATCTACGAGCAGTACTTC. Translated, it gives CASGLVLGQGLIYEQYF.

The V gene is TRBV9, the J gene TRBJ2-1; 12 bases map to TRBD1. Germline V CDR1 and CDR2: SGDLS, YYNGEE. This CDR3 contains 15 residues. V lost 0 bases to trimming and J lost 8 bases; unmatched junction nucleotides: 3. The CDR3 here is CASSVAGTGGYEQFF. The CDR3 coding sequence is TGTGCCAGCAGCGTAGCGGGGACAGGGGGCTATGAGCAGTTCTTC. The full variable domain, its missing parts supplied by reference TRBV9 and TRBJ2-1, is DSGVTQTPKHLITATGQRVTLRCSPRSGDLSVYWYQQSLDQGLQFLIQYYNGEERAKGNILERFSAQQFPDLHSELNLSSLELGDSALYFCASSVAGTGGYEQFFGPGTRLTVL.

The chain links TRBV6-5 to TRBJ1-1; D gene ambiguous. V lost 5 bases and J 3 bases, leaving 7 bases between the germline ends. From germline, CDR1 is MNHEY and CDR2 SVGAGI. This CDR3 contains 12 residues. The CDR3 coding sequence is TGTGCCAGCAGTAACAGCTACACTGAAGCTTTCTTT. It is translated as CASSNSYTEAFF.

The rearrangement joins TRBV4-2 to TRBJ2-7, with 10 nucleotides matching TRBD2. Germline V CDR1 and CDR2: LGHNA, YNFKEQ. The ends lost 0 bases at V and 4 bases at J; junction bases unmatched: 6. This CDR3 is 16 amino acids long. The CDR3 is CASSQDPGAGGYEQYF. DNA for the CDR3: TGTGCCAGCAGCCAAGATCCGGGAGCGGGGGGGTACGAGCAGTACTTC.

The rearrangement links TRBV6-5 to TRBJ1-1, with D possibly TRBD1 on 5 matching bases. V was cut by 2 bases and J by 3 bases, with 16 bases left in between. CDR1 and CDR2 from the germline V gene are MNHEY and SVGAGI. This CDR3 spans 16 amino acids. DNA for the CDR3: TGTGCCAGCAGTTACCGGGCAGGGCTATGGGACACTGAAGCTTTCTTT. It yields the protein CASSYRAGLWDTEAFF.

The chain employs TRBV4-3 and TRBJ1-5, with D unclear. The CDR3 extends over 14 amino acids. Between the trimmed V and J ends, which lost 0 bases and 6 bases, there was a span of 9 bases. Germline CDR1 and CDR2: LGHNA and YSLEER. The CDR3 region has the DNA TGCGCCAGCAGCCAAGAGAGGGATAGTCAGCCCCAGCATTTT. Protein product: CASSQERDSQPQHF.

This clone was found once. In DNA form, the CDR3 reads TGTGCCAGCTCACCCATACGAAGCGGGGGGGCCCCAGATACGCAGTATTTT. Protein: CASSPIRSGGAPDTQYF. The V and J genes are TRBV18 and TRBJ2-3, with 10 bases matching TRBD2. The trim removed 3 bases at V and 4 bases at J, leaving 10 bases unmatched. Germline V gene sequence: CDR1 KGHSH, CDR2 LQKENI. The CDR3 has 17 amino acids.

The V gene is TRBV6-6, the J gene TRBJ1-1; D gene uncertain. CDR1 is MNHNY and CDR2 is SVGAGI in the germline V gene (reference sequence). CDR3 size: 14 residues. V was trimmed by 5 bases and J by 0 bases, leaving 10 bases between them. The CDR3 DNA follows: TGTGCCAGCAGTATTCAGGATATGAACACTGAAGCTTTCTTT. Translating it yields CASSIQDMNTEAFF.

V usage is TRBV27 and J usage is TRBJ1-2, with TRBD1 as a possible D gene (5 bases). The germline gives CDR1 MNHEY, CDR2 SMNVEV (reference sequence). V lost 4 bases and J 4 bases, leaving 13 bases between the germline ends. The CDR3 loop spans 14 amino acids. In DNA form, the CDR3 reads TGTGCCAGCAGTTACACCAGGGCCGGCTATGGCTACACCTTC. This codes for CASSYTRAGYGYTF.

The rearrangement joins TRBV5-1 to TRBJ2-2, with 9 bases fitting TRBD1. The CDR3 is 15 amino acids. Trimming took 4 bases from V and 4 from J; bases not matched to a gene: 5. The germline V gene has CDR1 SGHRS and CDR2 YFSETQ. In nucleotides, the CDR3 is TGCGCCAGCAGCCCTAGACAGGGGGGCACCGGGGAGCTGTTTTTT. This encodes CASSPRQGGTGELFF.

The V call is TRBV6-2 or TRBV6-3, the J call TRBJ1-2; weak D call: TRBD1 (5 bases). CDR3 length equals 13 residues. The germline CDR1 and CDR2 sequences are MNHEY and SVGEGT. V was shortened by 6 bases and J by 5 bases, with 13 bases between the two germline ends. The CDR3 region is CASSGDSVYGYTF. The DNA of the CDR3 is TGTGCCAGCAGCGGGGACTCCGTGTATGGCTACACCTTC.

This clone was seen a handful of times. The chain is built from TRBV3-1 (or the pseudogene TRBV3-2) and TRBJ1-6; TRBD1 might be the D (5 bases). The length of the CDR3 is 14 residues. CDR1 is LGHDT and CDR2 is YNNKEL in the germline V gene (reference sequence). V shed 3 bases and J shed 6 bases, with 9 bases lying between them. The CDR3 DNA is TGTGCCAGCAGCCACCACGACAGTAATTCACCCCTCCACTTT. Translating gives CASSHHDSNSPLHF.